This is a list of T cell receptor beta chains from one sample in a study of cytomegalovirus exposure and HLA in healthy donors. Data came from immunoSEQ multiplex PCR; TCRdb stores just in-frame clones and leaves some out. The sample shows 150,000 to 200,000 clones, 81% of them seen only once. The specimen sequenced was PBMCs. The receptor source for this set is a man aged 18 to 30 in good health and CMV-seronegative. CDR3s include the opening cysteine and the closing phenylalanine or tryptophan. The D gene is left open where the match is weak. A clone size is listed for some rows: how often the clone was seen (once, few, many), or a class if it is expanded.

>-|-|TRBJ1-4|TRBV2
CATRGGDEKLFF
TGTGCCACCCGCGGAGGGGATGAAAAACTGTTTTTT
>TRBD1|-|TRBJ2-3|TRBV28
CASSPTGKGTDTQYF
TGTGCCAGCAGTCCGACAGGGAAGGGCACAGATACGCAGTATTTT
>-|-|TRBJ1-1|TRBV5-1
CASSLVSSGVTEAFF
TGCGCCAGCAGCTTGGTTAGCTCGGGAGTGACTGAAGCTTTCTTT
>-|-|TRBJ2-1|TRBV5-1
CASSKEGVNEQFF
TGCGCCAGCAGCAAGGAGGGTGTGAATGAGCAGTTCTTC
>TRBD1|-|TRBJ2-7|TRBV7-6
CASSVGQVYEQYF
TGTGCCAGCAGCGTGGGACAGGTCTACGAGCAGTACTTC
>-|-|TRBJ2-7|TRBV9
CASSVGQTYEQYF
TGTGCCAGCAGCGTAGGACAGACCTACGAGCAGTACTTC
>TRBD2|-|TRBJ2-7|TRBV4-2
CASSQDGGTSAIYEQYF
TGTGCCAGCAGCCAAGACGGTGGGACTAGCGCGATCTACGAGCAGTACTTC
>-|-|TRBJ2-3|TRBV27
CASKSRGQFPFFGTDTQYF
TGTGCCAGCAAAAGCCGGGGACAATTCCCTTTTTTTGGGACAGATACGCAGTATTTT
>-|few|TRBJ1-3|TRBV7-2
CASSLVAGTGNTIYF
TGTGCCAGCAGCTTAGTGGCAGGGACTGGAAACACCATATATTTT
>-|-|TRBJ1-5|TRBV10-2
CASSERVQGKWSQHF
TGCGCCAGCAGTGAGAGGGTTCAGGGAAAATGGTCCCAGCATTTT
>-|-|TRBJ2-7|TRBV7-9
CASSVQGGEQYF
TGTGCCAGCAGCGTACAGGGCGGCGAGCAGTACTTC
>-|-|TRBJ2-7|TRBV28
CASSIRGEQYF
TGTGCCAGCAGTATCCGCGGCGAGCAGTACTTC
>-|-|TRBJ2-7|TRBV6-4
CARLGLSSYEQYF
TGTGCCAGGTTGGGACTCAGCTCCTACGAGCAGTACTTC
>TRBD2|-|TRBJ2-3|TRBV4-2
CASSQVAGAGDTQYF
TGTGCCAGCAGCCAAGTAGCGGGGGCGGGAGATACGCAGTATTTT
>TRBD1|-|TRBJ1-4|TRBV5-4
CASSLDRGDEKLFF
TGTGCCAGCAGCTTGGACAGGGGAGATGAAAAACTGTTTTTT
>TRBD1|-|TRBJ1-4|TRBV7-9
CASSSTDRDVEKLFF
TGTGCCAGCAGCTCAACGGACAGGGACGTCGAAAAACTGTTTTTT
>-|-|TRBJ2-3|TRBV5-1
CASYGGGSTDTQYF
TGCGCCAGCTATGGAGGCGGGAGCACAGATACGCAGTATTTT
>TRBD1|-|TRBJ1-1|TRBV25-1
CASSRGTEAFF
TGTGCCAGCAGCAGGGGGACTGAAGCTTTCTTT
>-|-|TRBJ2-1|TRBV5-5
CASRLAELSYNEQFF
TGTGCCAGCAGGCTAGCCGAGCTCTCCTACAATGAGCAGTTCTTC
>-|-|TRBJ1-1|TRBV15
CATSRARGSNTEAFF
TGTGCCACCAGCAGAGCCAGGGGCTCGAACACTGAAGCTTTCTTT